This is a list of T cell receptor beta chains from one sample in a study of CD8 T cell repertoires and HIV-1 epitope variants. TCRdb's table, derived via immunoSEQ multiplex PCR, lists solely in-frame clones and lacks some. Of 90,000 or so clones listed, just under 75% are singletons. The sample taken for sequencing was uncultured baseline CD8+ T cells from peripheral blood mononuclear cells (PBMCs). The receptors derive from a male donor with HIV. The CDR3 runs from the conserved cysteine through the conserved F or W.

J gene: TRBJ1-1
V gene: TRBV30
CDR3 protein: CAWSVSGGNEAFF

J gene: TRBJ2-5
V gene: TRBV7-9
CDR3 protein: CASSLGGQGARETQYF

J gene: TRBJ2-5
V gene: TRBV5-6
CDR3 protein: CASSYGGEETQYF

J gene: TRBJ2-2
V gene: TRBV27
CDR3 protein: CASSSRGVANTGELFF

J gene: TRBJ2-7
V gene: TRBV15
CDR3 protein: CATSTRAGVREQYF

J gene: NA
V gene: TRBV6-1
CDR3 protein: CASSEGREQYF

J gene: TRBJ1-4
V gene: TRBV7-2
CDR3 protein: CASSQVLNEKLFF

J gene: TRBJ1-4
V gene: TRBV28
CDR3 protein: CASSLGQINEKLFF

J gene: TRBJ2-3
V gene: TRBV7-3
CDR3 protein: CASSLGGSGGSTDTQYF

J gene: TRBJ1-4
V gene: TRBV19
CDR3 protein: CASSMRGEKLFF

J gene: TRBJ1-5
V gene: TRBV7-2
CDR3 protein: CASSLGSAGQPQHF

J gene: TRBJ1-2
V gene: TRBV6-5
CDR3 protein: CASKIMGQGAGGYTF

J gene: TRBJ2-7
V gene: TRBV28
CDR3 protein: CASSSPGQGTSGIYEQYF

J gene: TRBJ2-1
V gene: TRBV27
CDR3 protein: CASSFIVGQGASEQFF

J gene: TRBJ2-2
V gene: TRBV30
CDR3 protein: CAWSGLRDTGELFF

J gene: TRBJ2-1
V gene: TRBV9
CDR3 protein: CASSLRDYNNEQFF

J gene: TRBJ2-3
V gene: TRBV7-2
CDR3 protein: CASSLEQGRTDTQYF

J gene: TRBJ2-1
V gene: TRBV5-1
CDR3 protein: CASSPLQSLNEQFF

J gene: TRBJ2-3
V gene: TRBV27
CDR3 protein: CASSFGAGGHVDTQYF

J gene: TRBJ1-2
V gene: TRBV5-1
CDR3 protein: CASSLGGGDYGYTF

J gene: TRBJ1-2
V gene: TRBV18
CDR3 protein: CASSPFELDAGTGSDGYTF

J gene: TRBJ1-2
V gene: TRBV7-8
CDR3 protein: CASSLKPGLGENYGYTF

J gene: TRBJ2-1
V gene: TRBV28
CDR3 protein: CASSLGLAGVGQFF

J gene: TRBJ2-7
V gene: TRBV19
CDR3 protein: CASRDREVYEQYF

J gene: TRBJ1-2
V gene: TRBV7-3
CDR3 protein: CASSPLGGLNQGGYTF

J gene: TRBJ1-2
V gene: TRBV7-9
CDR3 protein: CASSLVVGPNYGYTF

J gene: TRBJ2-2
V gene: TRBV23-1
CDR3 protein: CASSQSTLYTGELFF

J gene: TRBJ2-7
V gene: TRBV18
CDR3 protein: CASSPREDAGYEQYF

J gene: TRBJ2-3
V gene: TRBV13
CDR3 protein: CASSARGTGIGDTQYF

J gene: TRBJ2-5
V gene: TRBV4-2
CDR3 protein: CASSLGLEGSRETQYF